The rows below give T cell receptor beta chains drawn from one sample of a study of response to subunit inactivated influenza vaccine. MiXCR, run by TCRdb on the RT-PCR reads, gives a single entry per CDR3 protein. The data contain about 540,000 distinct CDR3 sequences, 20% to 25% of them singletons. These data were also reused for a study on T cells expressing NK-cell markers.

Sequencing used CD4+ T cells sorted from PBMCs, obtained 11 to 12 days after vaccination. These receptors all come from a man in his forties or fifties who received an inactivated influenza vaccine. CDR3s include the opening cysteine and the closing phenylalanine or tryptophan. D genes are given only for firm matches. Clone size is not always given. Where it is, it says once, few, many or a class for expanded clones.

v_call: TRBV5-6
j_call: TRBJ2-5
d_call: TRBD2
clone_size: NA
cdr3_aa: CASSYLTRGDQETQYF
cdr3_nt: TGTGCCAGCAGCTACCTAACTCGGGGGGACCAAGAGACCCAGTACTTC

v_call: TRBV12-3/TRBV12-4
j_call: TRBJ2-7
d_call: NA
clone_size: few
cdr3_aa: CASSLAGSLTEQYF
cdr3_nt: TGTGCCAGCAGTTTAGCAGGGAGCCTAACCGAGCAGTACTTC

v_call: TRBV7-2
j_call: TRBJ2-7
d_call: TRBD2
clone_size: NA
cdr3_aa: CASSAERGFFYEQYF
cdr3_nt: TGTGCCAGCAGCGCTGAGCGGGGGTTTTTCTACGAGCAGTACTTC

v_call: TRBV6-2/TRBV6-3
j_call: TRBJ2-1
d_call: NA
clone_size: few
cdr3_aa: CASSSLRTRPVEQFF
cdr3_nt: TGTGCCAGCAGTTCGCTCCGGACCAGGCCGGTGGAGCAGTTCTTC

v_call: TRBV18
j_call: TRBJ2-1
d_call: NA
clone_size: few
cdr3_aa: CASSPPSGGSYNEQFF
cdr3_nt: TGTGCCAGCTCACCACCCAGCGGTGGCTCCTACAATGAGCAGTTCTTC

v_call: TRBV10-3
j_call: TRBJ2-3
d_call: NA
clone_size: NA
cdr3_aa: CAISDGSGSTDTQYF
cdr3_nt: TGTGCCATCAGTGATGGGAGCGGAAGCACAGATACGCAGTATTTT

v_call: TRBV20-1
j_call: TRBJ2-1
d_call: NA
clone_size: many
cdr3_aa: CSASNGGPLAQFF
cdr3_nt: TGCAGTGCTAGTAACGGGGGGCCACTTGCGCAGTTCTTC

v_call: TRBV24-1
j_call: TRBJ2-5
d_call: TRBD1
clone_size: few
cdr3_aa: CATSDWGTVAAETQYF
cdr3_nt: TGTGCCACCAGTGATTGGGGGACAGTCGCGGCTGAGACCCAGTACTTC

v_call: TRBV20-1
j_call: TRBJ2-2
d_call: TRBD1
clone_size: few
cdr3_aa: CSARGQGWTTGELFF
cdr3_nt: TGCAGTGCTAGGGGACAGGGGTGGACTACCGGGGAGCTGTTTTTT

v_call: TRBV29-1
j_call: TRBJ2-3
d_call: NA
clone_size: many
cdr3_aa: CSARGGGATDTQYF
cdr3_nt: TGCAGCGCTCGAGGAGGGGGCGCAACAGATACGCAGTATTTT

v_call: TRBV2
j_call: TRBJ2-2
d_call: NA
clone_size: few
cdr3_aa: CASRDHTGELFF
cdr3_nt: TGTGCCAGCAGGGACCACACCGGGGAGCTGTTTTTT

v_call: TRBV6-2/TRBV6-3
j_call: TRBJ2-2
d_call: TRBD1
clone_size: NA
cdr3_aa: CASSYPRTGGNGELFF
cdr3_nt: TGTGCCAGCAGTTACCCTCGGACAGGGGGGAACGGGGAGCTGTTTTTT

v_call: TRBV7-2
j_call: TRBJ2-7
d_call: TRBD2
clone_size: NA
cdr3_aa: CASSPLAGGFYEQYF
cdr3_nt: TGTGCCAGCAGCCCCCTAGCGGGAGGTTTCTACGAGCAGTACTTC

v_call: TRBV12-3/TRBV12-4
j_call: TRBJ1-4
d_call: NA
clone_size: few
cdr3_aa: CASSPNRATNEKLFF
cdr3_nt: TGTGCCAGCAGCCCGAACAGGGCAACTAATGAAAAACTGTTTTTT

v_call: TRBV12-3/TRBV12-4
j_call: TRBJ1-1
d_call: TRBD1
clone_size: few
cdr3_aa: CASSSDRASFTEAFF
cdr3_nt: TGTGCCAGCAGTTCGGACAGGGCTTCCTTCACTGAAGCTTTCTTT

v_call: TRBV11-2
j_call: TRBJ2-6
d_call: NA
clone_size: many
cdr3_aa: CASRGVDSGANVLTF
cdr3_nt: TGTGCCAGCAGGGGTGTGGACTCTGGGGCCAACGTCCTGACTTTC

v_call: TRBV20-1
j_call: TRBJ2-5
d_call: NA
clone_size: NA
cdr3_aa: CSAETSPGGWETQYF
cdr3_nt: TGCAGTGCTGAGACTTCGCCTGGGGGGTGGGAGACCCAGTACTTC

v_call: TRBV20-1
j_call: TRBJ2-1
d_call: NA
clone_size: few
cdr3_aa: CSAIPSPKGEQFF
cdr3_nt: TGCAGTGCTATCCCTAGCCCCAAGGGGGAGCAGTTCTTC

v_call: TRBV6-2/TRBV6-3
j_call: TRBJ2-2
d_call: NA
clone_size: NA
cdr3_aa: CASSSLREVGGELFF
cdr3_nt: TGTGCCAGCAGTTCCCTCCGGGAAGTCGGCGGGGAGCTGTTTTTT

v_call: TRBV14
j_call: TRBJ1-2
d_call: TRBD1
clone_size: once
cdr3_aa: CASSPVGGSGGIYGYTF
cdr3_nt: TGTGCCAGCAGCCCAGTGGGGGGCTCAGGGGGAATCTATGGCTACACCTTC

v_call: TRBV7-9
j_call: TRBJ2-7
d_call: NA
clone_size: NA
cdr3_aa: CASSLPPTGTYEQYF
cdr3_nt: TGTGCCAGCAGCTTACCCCCGACAGGAACCTACGAGCAGTACTTC

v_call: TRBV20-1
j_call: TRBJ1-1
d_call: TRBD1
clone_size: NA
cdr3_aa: CSASPGTGRTEAFF
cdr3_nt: TGCAGTGCTAGTCCTGGGACAGGGAGAACTGAAGCTTTCTTT

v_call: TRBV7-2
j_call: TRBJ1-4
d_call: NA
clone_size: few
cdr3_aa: CASSLGGVDEKLFF
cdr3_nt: TGTGCCAGCAGCTTAGGGGGGGTGGATGAAAAACTGTTTTTT

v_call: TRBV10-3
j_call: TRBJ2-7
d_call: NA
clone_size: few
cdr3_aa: CAISVVAGDEQYF
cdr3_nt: TGTGCCATCAGTGTAGTGGCGGGCGACGAGCAGTACTTC

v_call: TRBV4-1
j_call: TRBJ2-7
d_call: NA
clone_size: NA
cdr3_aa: CASSPRSGTYEQYF
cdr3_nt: TGCGCCAGCAGCCCCAGATCAGGTACCTACGAGCAGTACTTC

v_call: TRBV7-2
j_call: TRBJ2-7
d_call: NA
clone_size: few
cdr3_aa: CASSSPRRGYEQYF
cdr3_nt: TGTGCCAGCAGCTCCCCTCGAAGGGGCTACGAGCAGTACTTC

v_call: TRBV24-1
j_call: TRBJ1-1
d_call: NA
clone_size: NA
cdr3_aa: CATSDSKGTAFF
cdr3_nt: TGTGCCACCAGTGATTCAAAGGGTACAGCTTTCTTT

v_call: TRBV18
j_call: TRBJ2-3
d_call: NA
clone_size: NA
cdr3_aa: CASSPPGGPDTQYF
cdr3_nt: TGTGCCAGCTCACCACCGGGGGGACCAGATACGCAGTATTTT

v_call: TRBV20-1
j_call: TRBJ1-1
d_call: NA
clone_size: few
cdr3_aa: CSARDLGRRDTEAFF
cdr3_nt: TGCAGTGCTAGAGACTTGGGACGGCGGGACACTGAAGCTTTCTTT

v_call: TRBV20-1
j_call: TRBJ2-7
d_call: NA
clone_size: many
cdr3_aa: CSAFSSGHDYEQYF
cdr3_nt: TGCAGTGCTTTCTCCAGCGGGCATGACTACGAGCAGTACTTC

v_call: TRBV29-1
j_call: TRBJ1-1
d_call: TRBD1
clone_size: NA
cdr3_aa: CSAARDSSNTEAFF
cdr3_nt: TGCAGCGCAGCTCGGGACAGTTCGAACACTGAAGCTTTCTTT

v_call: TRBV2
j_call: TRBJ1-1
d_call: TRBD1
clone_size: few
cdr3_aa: CASSELGRGDTEAFF
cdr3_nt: TGTGCCAGCAGTGAACTCGGCAGGGGGGACACTGAAGCTTTCTTT

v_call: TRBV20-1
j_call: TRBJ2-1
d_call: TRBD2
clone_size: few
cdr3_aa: CSAAIAGGSHEQFF
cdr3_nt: TGCAGTGCTGCTATAGCGGGAGGGAGCCATGAGCAGTTCTTC